These 4 T cell receptor beta chains came from one sample sequenced in a study of response to subunit inactivated influenza vaccine (dated by TCRdb to between 2018 and 2020). Preparation of the library involved RT-PCR. The run used an Illumina HiSeq 2500. The public sequencing data were trimmed at Q25 with fastp and processed into clonotypes with MiXCR by TCRdb, which kept only in-frame beta chains. When rows share a CDR3 protein, they turn into one entry using the most common DNA and genes. In this sample the table shows about 580,000 distinct CDR3 sequences, 12% to 15% of which occur a single time. The ten largest clones add up to 8.5% to 14% of the sample. This specimen consisted of PBMCs from blood, obtained 11 to 12 days after vaccination. The receptors come from a man aged 50 or older who received an inactivated influenza vaccine. Donor details come from another sample of the same person, matched by shared clones.

This clonotype was picked up a small number of times. The rearrangement links TRBV7-2 to TRBJ1-1; D remains unclear. Germline CDR1 reads SGHTA; CDR2 reads FQGNSA. V was shortened by 1 base and J by 7 bases, with 7 bases between the two germline ends. The CDR3 is 12 amino acids. CDR3 loop: CASSLDHHEAFF. The DNA of the CDR3 is TGTGCCAGCAGCTTAGACCACCATGAAGCTTTCTTT.

This clonotype was seen only a few times. This chain joins TRBV4-3 and TRBJ2-3, with D tentatively TRBD2 (6 bases). The V end lost 1 base, the J end lost 0 bases, and 11 bases lay between the germline ends. Germline V gene lookup returns CDR1 LGHNA and CDR2 YSLEER. The CDR3 spans 16 residues. Written as DNA, the CDR3 is TGCGCCAGCAGCCAAGCCGGGGGACGCAGCACAGATACGCAGTATTTT. Translated, it gives CASSQAGGRSTDTQYF.

This chain uses TRBV5-1 with TRBJ2-3; 9 bases align to TRBD2. There are 17 residues in the CDR3. Germline V CDR1 and CDR2: SGHRS, YFSETQ. With V trimmed by 0 bases and J by 0 bases, 5 bases remained unmatched. The CDR3 protein is CASSLDRSGRSTDTQYF. The CDR3 nucleotides are TGCGCCAGCAGCTTGGACCGGAGCGGGAGGAGCACAGATACGCAGTATTTT.

This clonotype was seen more than once but under ten times. This chain links TRBV11-2 with TRBJ1-1; TRBD1 might be the D (6 bases). The germline V gene has CDR1 SGHAT and CDR2 FQNNGV. This CDR3 is 11 amino acids long. Between the trimmed V and J ends, which lost 7 bases and 6 bases, there was a span of 9 bases. CDR3 sequence: CASNRASEAFF. CDR3 coding DNA: TGTGCCAGCAACAGGGCCTCTGAAGCTTTCTTT.